The clone carrying this T cell receptor (beta chain) has a count of ten or more. These data come from a study of human T cells and chemical hapten exposure. The CDR3 loop spans 16 amino acids. V shed 5 bases and J shed 1 base, with 16 bases lying between them. The germline V gene has CDR1 SGHVS and CDR2 FQNEAQ. Each CDR3 protein is one row after TCRdb ran MiXCR on the RACE reads. The sample holds roughly 54,000 distinct CDR3 sequences, more than 9% seen once. Time point described: patch test 2, 6 weeks after DPC sensitization. The treatment here: therapeutic diphenylcyclopropenone sensitization with weekly scalp DPC.

The sample in question was whole blood, obtained in connection with sensitization to the hapten diphenylcyclopropenone (DPC). The clonotype originates from a woman in her fifties or sixties with alopecia areata. Some clones in this sample may be carry-over from other donors' samples. The chain employs TRBV7-8 and TRBJ2-3; the D gene could be TRBD1 or TRBD2 (5 bases each). CDR3 DNA: TGTGCCAGCAGCCCCTACCCCCAGGGAGGCACAGATACGCAGTATTTT. Translated, it gives CASSPYPQGGTDTQYF.